A single sample gave rise to the 2 T cell receptor beta chains below, sequenced in a study of cytomegalovirus exposure and HLA in healthy donors. The study ran its PCR with 60 Vbeta and 13 Jbeta primers. Some clones are missing from TCRdb's copy, which holds only in-frame ones; the method was immunoSEQ multiplex PCR. The data contain about 200,000 clones, roughly 13% of them singletons. The sequencing input was PBMCs. The receptors originated from a man in his fifties in good health and CMV-seropositive.

This clone occurred many times. The chain combines TRBV7-9 with TRBJ1-4; D gene unclear. Germline lookup yields CDR1 SEHNR and CDR2 FQNEAQ (reference sequence). Between the trimmed V and J ends, which lost 2 bases and 8 bases, there was a span of 6 bases. CDR3 size: 12 residues. This CDR3 is CASSLSVEKLFF. In DNA form, the CDR3 reads TGTGCCAGCAGCTTATCGGTGGAAAAACTGTTTTTT. The full variable domain, in which reference TRBV7-9 and TRBJ1-4 provide the parts outside the CDR3, is DTGVSQNPRHKITKRGQNVTFRCDPISEHNRLYWYRQTLGQGPEFLTYFQNEAQLEKSRLLSDRFSAERPKGSFSTLEIQRTEQGDSAMYLCASSLSVEKLFFGSGTQLSVL.

The rearrangement joins TRBV28 to TRBJ2-6; a weak D match, TRBD2 (5 bases). Trimming pared 7 bases from V and 2 bases from J, leaving 12 bases between. The germline gives CDR1 MDHEN, CDR2 SYDVKM. CDR3 length: 15 residues. The CDR3 region is CASIAHGAGANVLTF. CDR3 DNA: TGTGCCAGCATCGCTCACGGGGCTGGGGCCAACGTCCTGACTTTC.